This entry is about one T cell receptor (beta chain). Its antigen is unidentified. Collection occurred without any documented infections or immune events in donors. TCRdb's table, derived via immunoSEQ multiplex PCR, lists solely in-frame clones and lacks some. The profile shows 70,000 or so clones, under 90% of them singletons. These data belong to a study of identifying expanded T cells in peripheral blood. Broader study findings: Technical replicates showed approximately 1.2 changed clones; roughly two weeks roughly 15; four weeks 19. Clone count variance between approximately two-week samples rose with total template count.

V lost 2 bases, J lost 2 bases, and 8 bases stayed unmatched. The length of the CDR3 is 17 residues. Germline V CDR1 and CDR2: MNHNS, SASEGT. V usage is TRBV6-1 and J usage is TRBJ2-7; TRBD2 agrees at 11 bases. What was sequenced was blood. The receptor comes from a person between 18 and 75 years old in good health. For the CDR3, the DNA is TGTGCCAGCAGTGAACCCCACCTGGGACTAGCGGCCTACGAGCAGTACTTC. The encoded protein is CASSEPHLGLAAYEQYF.